A selection of T cell receptor beta chains follows, all from one sample in a study of blood T cell repertoires in COVID-19. Profiled with immunoSEQ multiplex PCR; TCRdb holds only in-frame clones, not every one. The table records a few hundred thousand clones, roughly 90% of them present only once. Sequences were obtained from peripheral blood. All receptors derive from a man aged 60-69 years who had recovered from COVID-19. The CDR3 runs from the conserved cysteine through the conserved F or W. The D gene is left open where the match is weak. Only some rows state a clone size, as once, few, many or a class for expanded clones.

CDR3aa,CDR3nt,j_gene,d_gene,abundance,v_gene
CASSSSVGGLPEAFF,TGCGCCAGCAGCTCGTCGGTCGGTGGTCTTCCTGAAGCTTTCTTT,TRBJ1-1,.,.,TRBV5-1
CASSPSTGPETQYF,TGTGCCAGCTCACCTTCGACAGGGCCAGAGACCCAGTACTTC,TRBJ2-5,TRBD1,.,TRBV18
CASSVQTGGADGYTF,TGTGCCAGCAGCGTTCAAACAGGGGGCGCGGATGGCTACACCTTC,TRBJ1-2,TRBD1,once,TRBV4-2
CASSETGLSSPLHF,TGTGCCAGTAGTGAGACAGGTTTGTCATCACCCCTCCACTTT,TRBJ1-6,.,.,TRBV19
CASRGGAADTQYF,TGCGCCAGCCGGGGGGGCGCCGCAGATACGCAGTATTTT,TRBJ2-3,TRBD2,.,TRBV10-1
CASSPTGQAPGELFF,TGTGCCAGCAGTCCTACGGGACAGGCTCCCGGGGAGCTGTTTTTT,TRBJ2-2,TRBD1,.,TRBV5-4
CASSPLDRSQETQYF,TGTGCCAGCTCACCACTGGACAGAAGTCAAGAGACCCAGTACTTC,TRBJ2-5,.,.,TRBV18
CASSALGGYGYTF,TGTGCCAGCAGTGCTTTGGGAGGCTATGGCTACACCTTC,TRBJ1-2,.,.,TRBV12-3/TRBV12-4
CASSVGTGAPYGYTF,TGTGCCAGTAGTGTTGGGACAGGGGCTCCCTATGGCTACACCTTC,TRBJ1-2,TRBD1,.,TRBV19
CASSLQAQGRGSYTEAFF,TGCGCCAGCAGCTTGCAGGCGCAGGGGCGAGGGAGTTACACTGAAGCTTTCTTT,TRBJ1-1,.,.,TRBV5-1
CASSIGGMSSYEQYF,TGTGCCAGTAGTATAGGCGGGATGAGCTCCTACGAGCAGTACTTC,TRBJ2-7,.,.,TRBV19
CASSYSRQGYEQYF,TGTGCCAGCAGTTACTCCCGCCAGGGCTACGAGCAGTACTTC,TRBJ2-7,.,.,TRBV6-6
CASDRANLGYTF,TGTGCCAGTGACAGGGCTAATCTTGGCTACACCTTC,TRBJ1-2,TRBD1,.,TRBV6-5
CASSPTQGGYNEQFF,TGCGCCAGCAGCCCCACTCAGGGGGGTTACAATGAGCAGTTCTTC,TRBJ2-1,.,once,TRBV5-1
CASSDSRDRGQRGELFF,TGTGCCAGCAGCGATTCGCGGGACAGGGGACAACGCGGGGAGCTGTTTTTT,TRBJ2-2,TRBD1,.,TRBV9
CASSQVAGGETQYF,TGTGCCAGCAGCCAAGTGGCCGGGGGGGAGACCCAGTACTTC,TRBJ2-5,TRBD2,once,TRBV3-1/TRBV3-2
CASSPTGGNSPLHF,TGTGCCAGCAGCCCGACAGGGGGGAATTCACCCCTCCACTTT,TRBJ1-6,TRBD1,.,TRBV9
CASSYLTSGGAEQYF,TGTGCCAGCAGTTACCTGACTAGCGGGGGGGCCGAGCAGTACTTC,TRBJ2-7,TRBD2,.,TRBV6-5
CASSYYITTEAFF,TGTGCCAGCAGCTATTACATCACCACTGAAGCTTTCTTT,TRBJ1-1,.,.,TRBV5-6
CASSPSGLSTDTQYF,TGTGCCAGCAGCCCCTCGGGACTTAGCACAGATACGCAGTATTTT,TRBJ2-3,.,.,TRBV7-7
CASRPQGLAGNTGELFF,TGTGCCAGTAGACCGCAGGGACTAGCGGGGAACACCGGGGAGCTGTTTTTT,TRBJ2-2,TRBD2,.,TRBV19
CASSLSPGTPVSNGQFF,TGTGCCAGCAGCTTAAGTCCCGGGACACCGGTCTCCAATGGGCAGTTCTTC,TRBJ2-1,.,.,TRBV7-3
CSVAQGGNQPQHF,TGCAGCGTTGCCCAAGGGGGCAATCAGCCCCAGCATTTT,TRBJ1-5,.,.,TRBV29-1
CASSGLGTNRLFNEKLFF,TGTGCCAGTAGTGGCCTGGGGACAAACCGGCTATTTAATGAAAAACTGTTTTTT,TRBJ1-4,.,.,TRBV19
CASSPVSGGEETQYF,TGTGCCAGCAGCCCGGTTAGCGGGGGGGAAGAGACCCAGTACTTC,TRBJ2-5,TRBD2,.,TRBV5-6
CAWSVWQGRTEAFF,TGTGCCTGGAGTGTTTGGCAGGGAAGGACTGAAGCTTTCTTT,TRBJ1-1,.,.,TRBV30
CASSSGQGKNTEAFF,TGTGCCAGCAGCTCGGGACAGGGAAAGAACACTGAAGCTTTCTTT,TRBJ1-1,TRBD1,.,TRBV7-6
CAWSVLRLAGVQETQYF,TGTGCCTGGAGTGTACTAAGGTTAGCGGGGGTACAAGAGACCCAGTACTTC,TRBJ2-5,TRBD2,.,TRBV30
CASATAGTNTEAFF,TGTGCCAGCGCCACTGCGGGGACGAACACTGAAGCTTTCTTT,TRBJ1-1,.,.,TRBV28
CASSPSWTPNSYNSPLHF,TGCGCCAGCAGCCCGTCCTGGACACCTAACTCCTATAATTCACCCCTCCACTTT,TRBJ1-6,.,.,TRBV5-1
CASSSGGTLHF,TGCGCCAGCAGCAGCGGGGGGACCCTCCACTTT,TRBJ1-6,.,few,TRBV5-1
CASSRMTGSTEAFF,TGTGCCAGCAGTCGAATGACAGGGTCCACTGAAGCTTTCTTT,TRBJ1-1,TRBD1,.,TRBV6-5
CASSRDRGPGEKLFF,TGTGCCAGCAGTCGCGACAGGGGGCCGGGTGAAAAACTGTTTTTT,TRBJ1-4,TRBD1,once,TRBV6-5
CATSDQGGNQPQHF,TGTGCCACCAGTGACCAGGGGGGCAATCAGCCCCAGCATTTT,TRBJ1-5,TRBD1,.,TRBV24-1
CASSEVGTVEYF,TGTGCCAGCAGTGAAGTAGGAACAGTTGAGTACTTC,TRBJ2-7,.,.,TRBV2
CASSLGQGFAEAFF,TGTGCCAGCAGCTTAGGACAGGGGTTCGCTGAAGCTTTCTTT,TRBJ1-1,TRBD1,.,TRBV7-9
CASSKGGAHNEQFF,TGTGCCAGCTCCAAGGGCGGGGCACACAATGAGCAGTTCTTC,TRBJ2-1,.,.,TRBV5-8
CASSTEDRFSNYGYTF,TGCGCCAGCAGTACAGAGGACAGGTTCTCTAACTATGGCTACACCTTC,TRBJ1-2,TRBD1,.,TRBV5-1
CASSESVKGLNEQFF,TGTGCCAGCAGTGAATCAGTAAAGGGGCTCAATGAGCAGTTCTTC,TRBJ2-1,.,.,TRBV6-1
CASSLGQVNTEAFF,TGTGCCAGCAGCTTAGGGCAGGTTAACACTGAAGCTTTCTTT,TRBJ1-1,.,.,TRBV7-9
CASSEEGGGSNEKLFF,TGTGCCAGCAGTGAAGAGGGAGGGGGATCTAATGAAAAACTGTTTTTT,TRBJ1-4,.,.,TRBV2
CASSSRLAGGTGELFF,TGTGCCAGCAGTTCCCGACTAGCGGGGGGCACCGGGGAGCTGTTTTTT,TRBJ2-2,TRBD2,.,TRBV11-2
CASSLTGRAEKLFF,TGTGCCAGCAGCTTGACAGGGCGAGCTGAAAAACTGTTTTTT,TRBJ1-4,.,once,TRBV5-4
CASSLQAGRSTGELFF,TGTGCCAGCAGCCTACAGGCGGGAAGGAGCACCGGGGAGCTGTTTTTT,TRBJ2-2,.,.,TRBV3-1/TRBV3-2
CASSLVSGNYGYTF,TGTGCCAGCAGCTTAGTGTCGGGGAACTATGGCTACACCTTC,TRBJ1-2,.,.,TRBV7-9
CASSQVQGANSPLHF,TGTGCCAGCAGCCAAGTGCAGGGGGCAAATTCACCCCTCCACTTT,TRBJ1-6,TRBD1,.,TRBV4-2
CASSRTGGQRTDTQYF,TGCGCCAGCAGCCGGACGGGGGGCCAGCGCACAGATACGCAGTATTTT,TRBJ2-3,.,.,TRBV5-1
CASRGGTGVSYEQYF,TGTGCCAGCAGAGGCGGGACAGGGGTTTCCTACGAGCAGTACTTC,TRBJ2-7,TRBD1,.,TRBV2
CASSPTGSNQPQHF,TGTGCCAGCAGCCCGACAGGGAGCAATCAGCCCCAGCATTTT,TRBJ1-5,TRBD1,.,TRBV27
CASSARQGHPGDTQYF,TGTGCCAGCAGCGCGCGACAGGGCCACCCTGGAGATACGCAGTATTTT,TRBJ2-3,TRBD1,.,TRBV9
CASSQVPGYGYTF,TGTGCCAGCAGCCAAGTACCAGGCTATGGCTACACCTTC,TRBJ1-2,.,.,TRBV4-2
CASTPPREGETQYF,TGTGCCAGCACCCCCCCCCGGGAAGGGGAGACCCAGTACTTC,TRBJ2-5,.,.,TRBV6-2/TRBV6-3
CASSEPNRGQSYGYTF,TGTGCCAGCAGCGAACCGAACCGGGGACAGTCCTATGGCTACACCTTC,TRBJ1-2,TRBD1,.,TRBV25-1
CASARDTSVNTEAFF,TGTGCCAGCGCACGGGACACCTCAGTGAACACTGAAGCTTTCTTT,TRBJ1-1,.,.,TRBV9
CASSPSGGISYEQYF,TGTGCCAGCAGCCCTAGCGGGGGTATCTCCTACGAGCAGTACTTC,TRBJ2-7,TRBD2,.,TRBV7-2